This T cell receptor (beta chain) derives from a study of control samples from healthy donors and cancer patients. TCRdb's copy holds only in-frame clones and misses some; the assay was immunoSEQ multiplex PCR. The sample gives approximately 100,000 clones, approximately 78% of which show up once; about 2% is in the top ten. This clone was counted only a few times. The CDR3 contains 13 residues. V dropped 7 bases and J dropped 0 bases, with 6 bases sitting between them. The sample taken for sequencing was blood. The receptor was isolated from a man in his 60s in good health. The chain combines TRBV12-3 or TRBV12-4 with TRBJ1-4; D unresolved. For the CDR3, the DNA is TGTGCCAGCAAGGAATCAACTAATGAAAAACTGTTTTTT. Its translation: CASKESTNEKLFF.